This is a list of T cell receptor beta chains from one sample in a study of cytomegalovirus exposure and HLA in healthy donors. The method was immunoSEQ multiplex PCR; TCRdb's version includes in-frame clones alone and lacks a portion of them. Recorded here are 160,000 or so clones; the top ten clones represent 2.1%. Sequenced material: PBMCs. Receptors originate from a man aged 25 to 40 in good health and CMV-seronegative. Each CDR3 is given with its conserved first and last residue. A D gene is named only where the DNA matches it firmly.

v_call: TRBV28; j_call: TRBJ1-1; d_call: NA; cdr3_nt: TGTGCCAGCAGCCTGCAAAGGGGAGCTTTCTTT; cdr3_aa: CASSLQRGAFF
v_call: TRBV10-1; j_call: TRBJ1-3; d_call: NA; cdr3_nt: TGCGCCAGCAGCGGGATCCCTGGAAACACCATATATTTT; cdr3_aa: CASSGIPGNTIYF
v_call: TRBV10-3; j_call: TRBJ2-2; d_call: TRBD1; cdr3_nt: TGTGCCATCAGTGACTCCCGGGGGACAGGAGACACCGGGGAGCTGTTTTTT; cdr3_aa: CAISDSRGTGDTGELFF
v_call: TRBV2; j_call: TRBJ2-1; d_call: NA; cdr3_nt: TGTGCCAGCAGGGCGTATAGCGGAACCAACTACAATGAGCAGTTCTTC; cdr3_aa: CASRAYSGTNYNEQFF
v_call: TRBV27; j_call: TRBJ2-1; d_call: TRBD2; cdr3_nt: TGTGCCAGCAGAGACGGGACTAGCGGCTACAATGAGCAGTTCTTC; cdr3_aa: CASRDGTSGYNEQFF
v_call: TRBV6-5; j_call: TRBJ1-4; d_call: NA; cdr3_nt: TGTGCCAGCAGGGACACCCAGGGGGAAAAACTGTTTTTT; cdr3_aa: CASRDTQGEKLFF
v_call: TRBV9; j_call: TRBJ1-6; d_call: NA; cdr3_nt: TGTGCCAGCAGCCCAAGGGGGGGGAGCGGTTCACCCCTCCACTTT; cdr3_aa: CASSPRGGSGSPLHF
v_call: TRBV7-9; j_call: TRBJ2-3; d_call: TRBD2; cdr3_nt: TGTGCCAGCAGCTCTAGCGGCCTGATGGCAGATACGCAGTATTTT; cdr3_aa: CASSSSGLMADTQYF
v_call: TRBV5-1; j_call: TRBJ1-2; d_call: TRBD1; cdr3_nt: TGCGCCAGCAGCTCAACTCAGGGACAGCGGGGCTACACCTTC; cdr3_aa: CASSSTQGQRGYTF
v_call: TRBV6-1; j_call: TRBJ1-1; d_call: NA; cdr3_nt: TGTGCCAGCAGTCGGGTGGGTTCCGAAGCTTTCTTT; cdr3_aa: CASSRVGSEAFF
v_call: TRBV7-7; j_call: TRBJ1-1; d_call: NA; cdr3_nt: TGTGCCAGCAGCCCACCCGACAGGCGCACTGAAGCTTTCTTT; cdr3_aa: CASSPPDRRTEAFF
v_call: TRBV30; j_call: TRBJ2-1; d_call: NA; cdr3_nt: TGTGCCTGGGACCGTAGCTTTGGGGGCGGTGAGCAGTTCTTC; cdr3_aa: CAWDRSFGGGEQFF
v_call: TRBV15; j_call: TRBJ2-7; d_call: NA; cdr3_nt: TGTGCCACCAGCAGAGATTTTGAGTACGAGCAGTACTTC; cdr3_aa: CATSRDFEYEQYF
v_call: TRBV28; j_call: TRBJ2-2; d_call: TRBD1; cdr3_nt: TGTGCCAGCAGTTTGCTCGGGACAGGGGTATTGAAGGCCGGGGAGCTGTTTTTT; cdr3_aa: CASSLLGTGVLKAGELFF
v_call: TRBV5-1; j_call: TRBJ1-1; d_call: TRBD1; cdr3_nt: TGCGCCAGCAAGGGGGGACAGCTGAACACTGAAGCTTTCTTT; cdr3_aa: CASKGGQLNTEAFF
v_call: TRBV29-1; j_call: TRBJ2-7; d_call: TRBD2; cdr3_nt: TGCAGCGTTGCAGCGGGGGTAGCCTACGAGCAGTACTTC; cdr3_aa: CSVAAGVAYEQYF
v_call: TRBV6-5; j_call: TRBJ2-3; d_call: NA; cdr3_nt: TGTGCCAGCAGTCCCCTAGGGGGAGATACGCAGTATTTT; cdr3_aa: CASSPLGGDTQYF
v_call: TRBV10-3; j_call: TRBJ1-2; d_call: TRBD1; cdr3_nt: TGTGCCATCCGGGACAGGGTGGATGGCTACACCTTC; cdr3_aa: CAIRDRVDGYTF
v_call: TRBV15; j_call: TRBJ1-5; d_call: TRBD1; cdr3_nt: TGTGCCACCAGCGGGGCAGGGGGTCGGCAGCCCCAGCATTTT; cdr3_aa: CATSGAGGRQPQHF
v_call: TRBV4-1; j_call: TRBJ2-5; d_call: TRBD1; cdr3_nt: TGCGCCAGCAGCCAATTCCAGGGTAGGGGGCGAGGAGAGCAGTACTTC; cdr3_aa: CASSQFQGRGRGEQYF
v_call: TRBV19; j_call: TRBJ2-6; d_call: TRBD1; cdr3_nt: TGTGCCAGTAGTAGTACAGGGGTTCCTGGGGCCAACGTCCTGACTTTC; cdr3_aa: CASSSTGVPGANVLTF
v_call: TRBV4-1; j_call: TRBJ2-1; d_call: TRBD2; cdr3_nt: TGCGCCAGCAGCCAACCCGGGAGGGTTGGCAATGAGCAGTTCTTC; cdr3_aa: CASSQPGRVGNEQFF
v_call: TRBV7-8; j_call: TRBJ2-1; d_call: NA; cdr3_nt: TGTGCCAGCAGCTTGGTGGGGAGTTCCTCCTACAATGAGCAGTTCTTC; cdr3_aa: CASSLVGSSSYNEQFF
v_call: TRBV4-2; j_call: TRBJ2-7; d_call: TRBD2; cdr3_nt: TGTGCCAGCAGCCAAGGGACTAGCGCCTACGAGCAGTACTTC; cdr3_aa: CASSQGTSAYEQYF
v_call: TRBV27; j_call: TRBJ2-2; d_call: TRBD2; cdr3_nt: TGTGCCAGCAGTCCAGGACTAGCGGGTACCGGGGAGCTGTTTTTT; cdr3_aa: CASSPGLAGTGELFF
v_call: TRBV7-9; j_call: TRBJ2-1; d_call: NA; cdr3_nt: TGTGCCAGCAGTCAGACATGGCGGGAGACAGGCAATGAGCAGTTCTTC; cdr3_aa: CASSQTWRETGNEQFF
v_call: TRBV15; j_call: TRBJ1-2; d_call: NA; cdr3_nt: TGTGCCACCAGCAGAGAACAGGCGGGAGGCTACACCTTC; cdr3_aa: CATSREQAGGYTF
v_call: TRBV7-8; j_call: TRBJ1-1; d_call: NA; cdr3_nt: TGTGCCAGCAGCTTAGCTTACGGGGGGAGCACTGAAGCTTTCTTT; cdr3_aa: CASSLAYGGSTEAFF
v_call: TRBV4-1; j_call: TRBJ2-7; d_call: NA; cdr3_nt: TGCGCCAGCAGCCAAATGGGCCAAAGCGAGCAGTACTTC; cdr3_aa: CASSQMGQSEQYF
v_call: TRBV29-1; j_call: TRBJ1-5; d_call: NA; cdr3_nt: TGCAGCGTTGGTGAGACAGCGAGAAATCAGCCCCAGCATTTT; cdr3_aa: CSVGETARNQPQHF
v_call: TRBV28; j_call: TRBJ1-2; d_call: TRBD1; cdr3_nt: TGTGCCAGCAGTTTGTGGACAGGGGTCGACGGCCCACATGGCTACACCTTC; cdr3_aa: CASSLWTGVDGPHGYTF
v_call: TRBV30; j_call: TRBJ2-1; d_call: NA; cdr3_nt: TGTGCCTGGGTCCGGGCGGGAATCAATGAGCAGTTCTTC; cdr3_aa: CAWVRAGINEQFF
v_call: TRBV7-9; j_call: TRBJ2-2; d_call: NA; cdr3_nt: TGTGCCAGCAGCTTAGTGGTCTCCCAGGGTGGGGAGCTGTTTTTT; cdr3_aa: CASSLVVSQGGELFF
v_call: TRBV27; j_call: TRBJ2-7; d_call: TRBD2; cdr3_nt: TGTGCCAGCAGGACGGGGACTAGCCCACGGGAGCAGTACTTC; cdr3_aa: CASRTGTSPREQYF
v_call: TRBV7-2; j_call: TRBJ2-7; d_call: NA; cdr3_nt: TGTGCCAGCAGCTTAGCCAGCGGGTCGTCCTACGAGCAGTACTTC; cdr3_aa: CASSLASGSSYEQYF
v_call: TRBV2; j_call: TRBJ2-7; d_call: NA; cdr3_nt: TGTGCCAGCAGTGAAGCCTTTTCGGCGGCCTACGAGCAGTACTTC; cdr3_aa: CASSEAFSAAYEQYF
v_call: TRBV27; j_call: TRBJ1-4; d_call: NA; cdr3_nt: TGTGCCAGCAGCCCGGACAGATCGAATGAAAAACTGTTTTTT; cdr3_aa: CASSPDRSNEKLFF
v_call: TRBV7-9; j_call: TRBJ2-7; d_call: NA; cdr3_nt: TGTGCCAGCAGCTTAGCAACTTACGAGCAGTACTTC; cdr3_aa: CASSLATYEQYF
v_call: TRBV2; j_call: TRBJ2-7; d_call: NA; cdr3_nt: TGTGCCAGCAGGGGACTCTCCTACGAGCAGTACTTC; cdr3_aa: CASRGLSYEQYF
v_call: TRBV19; j_call: TRBJ2-3; d_call: TRBD2; cdr3_nt: TGTGCCAGTAGCCCCCAGGGCGGGAGGGGGACAGATACGCAGTATTTT; cdr3_aa: CASSPQGGRGTDTQYF
v_call: TRBV9; j_call: TRBJ2-1; d_call: NA; cdr3_nt: TGTGCCAGCAGCGCAACCGGGGGAATCCATGAGCAGTTCTTC; cdr3_aa: CASSATGGIHEQFF
v_call: TRBV11-2; j_call: TRBJ2-7; d_call: NA; cdr3_nt: TGTGCCAGCAGCTTCTACTCCGACAGTGCCTACGAGCAGTACTTC; cdr3_aa: CASSFYSDSAYEQYF
v_call: TRBV11-3; j_call: TRBJ2-1; d_call: NA; cdr3_nt: TGTGCCAGCAGCCCCGGACAGTACAATGAGCAGTTCTTC; cdr3_aa: CASSPGQYNEQFF
v_call: TRBV18; j_call: TRBJ1-4; d_call: NA; cdr3_nt: TGTGCCAGCTCCCGAGGTAATGAAAAACTGTTTTTT; cdr3_aa: CASSRGNEKLFF
v_call: TRBV15; j_call: TRBJ2-1; d_call: TRBD2; cdr3_nt: TGTGCCACCAGCAGAGGCGGGAGCGTAATATACAATGAGCAGTTCTTC; cdr3_aa: CATSRGGSVIYNEQFF
v_call: TRBV6-5; j_call: TRBJ2-2; d_call: TRBD1; cdr3_nt: TGTGCCAGCAGTTACGGGACAGTGGACACCGGGGAGCTGTTTTTT; cdr3_aa: CASSYGTVDTGELFF
v_call: TRBV5-1; j_call: TRBJ2-7; d_call: NA; cdr3_nt: TGCGCCAGCAGCTTGTCTCAGGGGCGCGAATACGAGCAGTACTTC; cdr3_aa: CASSLSQGREYEQYF
v_call: TRBV12-2; j_call: TRBJ2-1; d_call: NA; cdr3_nt: TGTGCAAGTCTCTCCCCTGACAACAATGAGCAGTTCTTC; cdr3_aa: CASLSPDNNEQFF
v_call: TRBV5-1; j_call: TRBJ2-1; d_call: TRBD2; cdr3_nt: TGCGCCAGCAGCTCGCATGAGGGAGCGGGAGGTCCTCAATTCTTC; cdr3_aa: CASSSHEGAGGPQFF
v_call: TRBV19; j_call: TRBJ1-2; d_call: NA; cdr3_nt: TGTGCCAGTAGTATAGGGGCAGGGTTGAACTATGGCTACACCTTC; cdr3_aa: CASSIGAGLNYGYTF
v_call: TRBV27; j_call: TRBJ1-1; d_call: NA; cdr3_nt: TGTGCCAGCAGTTTCCAATCGGTATTCCCCACTGAAGCTTTCTTT; cdr3_aa: CASSFQSVFPTEAFF
v_call: TRBV27; j_call: TRBJ2-4; d_call: TRBD1; cdr3_nt: TGTGCCAGCAGTTTCGTCCCGGGACAGGGAACCCTAGCCAAAAACATTCAGTACTTC; cdr3_aa: CASSFVPGQGTLAKNIQYF
v_call: TRBV7-3; j_call: TRBJ2-1; d_call: NA; cdr3_nt: TGTGCCAGCAGCTTAAGGTATAGTCAAGATTACAATGAGCAGTTCTTC; cdr3_aa: CASSLRYSQDYNEQFF